Listed below are T cell receptor beta chains from one sample, sequenced in a study of cytomegalovirus exposure and HLA in healthy donors. Assay used: immunoSEQ multiplex PCR; TCRdb lists only in-frame clones, some missing. The sample lists roughly 110,000 clones, roughly four fifths seen once, with about 1.6% in the top ten. Sample: PBMCs. The receptors stem from a man aged 50-60 years in good health and CMV-seronegative. CDR3s include the opening cysteine and the closing phenylalanine or tryptophan.

v_gene: TRBV9; j_gene: TRBJ2-2; CDR3aa: CASSAELWTRPGELFF
v_gene: TRBV5-4; j_gene: TRBJ2-5; CDR3aa: CASSLPPTSQETQYF
v_gene: TRBV10-1; j_gene: TRBJ2-3; CDR3aa: CASSEWGDTDTQYF
v_gene: TRBV18; j_gene: TRBJ2-1; CDR3aa: CASSPPNRDNEQFF
v_gene: TRBV4-3; j_gene: TRBJ2-1; CDR3aa: CASSPSRSGGARVQFF
v_gene: TRBV6-1; j_gene: TRBJ2-5; CDR3aa: CASSGRQGQETQYF
v_gene: TRBV9; j_gene: TRBJ2-7; CDR3aa: CASSVGGGGSYEQYF
v_gene: TRBV18; j_gene: TRBJ2-7; CDR3aa: CASSPPGGADEQYF
v_gene: TRBV5-1; j_gene: TRBJ2-2; CDR3aa: CASSGTGNGELFF
v_gene: TRBV30; j_gene: TRBJ2-7; CDR3aa: CAWSVEGSSYEQYF
v_gene: TRBV29-1; j_gene: TRBJ2-3; CDR3aa: CSVDGTIITDTQYF